This entry features one T cell receptor (beta chain) sequence. The CDR3 regions of TCR beta were amplified from RNA transcripts. Researchers ran a first-round RT-PCR on the TCR CDR3 using the HTBI primer set. TCRdb re-derived calls from the multiplex PCR reads in MiXCR, one entry per CDR3 protein. The sample shows approximately 590,000 distinct CDR3 sequences, approximately 15% of them seen only once. This sample is drawn from a study of T cells in Graves' hyperthyroidism and ophthalmopathy. Trimming took off 3 bases at V and 2 bases at J, with 14 bases between the two ends. Germline V gives CDR1 LNHDA, CDR2 SQIVND (reference sequence). CDR3 size: 15 residues. Fresh peripheral blood, 10 ml, was the source of the PBMCs.

This chain uses TRBV19 with TRBJ2-7; tentatively, D is TRBD1 or TRBD2 (5 bases each). The receptor's source is a woman aged 25 to 39 with Graves' hyperthyroidism. Sequenced sample: blood. CDR3 bases: TGTGCCAGTAGTATCGGGGCAGCGGCCCCCTACGAGCAGTACTTC. Translation: CASSIGAAAPYEQYF.